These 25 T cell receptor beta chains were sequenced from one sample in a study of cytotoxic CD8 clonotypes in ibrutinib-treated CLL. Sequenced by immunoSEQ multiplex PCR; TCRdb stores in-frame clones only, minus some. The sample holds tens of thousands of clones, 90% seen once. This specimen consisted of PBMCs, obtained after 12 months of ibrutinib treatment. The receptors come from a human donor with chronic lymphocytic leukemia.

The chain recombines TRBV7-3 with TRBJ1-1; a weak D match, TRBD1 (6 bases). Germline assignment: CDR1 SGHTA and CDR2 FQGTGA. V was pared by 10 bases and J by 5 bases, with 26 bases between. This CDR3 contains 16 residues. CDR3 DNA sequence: TGTGCCAATCCACCCACCCCGGGGGGCAGGGAGACTGAAGCTTTCTTT. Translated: CANPPTPGGRETEAFF.

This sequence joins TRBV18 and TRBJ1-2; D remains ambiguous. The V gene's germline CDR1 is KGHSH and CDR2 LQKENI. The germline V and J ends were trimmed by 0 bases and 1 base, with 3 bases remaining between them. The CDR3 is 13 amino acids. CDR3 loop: CASSPPNNYGYTF. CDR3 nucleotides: TGTGCCAGCTCACCACCCAATAACTATGGCTACACCTTC.

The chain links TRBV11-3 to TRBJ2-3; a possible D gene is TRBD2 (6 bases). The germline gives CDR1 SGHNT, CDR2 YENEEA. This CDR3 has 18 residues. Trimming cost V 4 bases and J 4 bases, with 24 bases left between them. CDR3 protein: CASSSPGRGGDQADTQYF. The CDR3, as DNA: TGTGCCAGCAGCTCCCCAGGTCGGGGCGGGGATCAGGCAGATACGCAGTATTTT.

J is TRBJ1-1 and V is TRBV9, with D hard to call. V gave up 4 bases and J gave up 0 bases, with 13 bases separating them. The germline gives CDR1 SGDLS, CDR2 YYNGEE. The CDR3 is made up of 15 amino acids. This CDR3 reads CASSLTHRVNTEAFF. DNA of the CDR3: TGTGCCAGCAGCTTAACGCATAGGGTGAACACTGAAGCTTTCTTT.

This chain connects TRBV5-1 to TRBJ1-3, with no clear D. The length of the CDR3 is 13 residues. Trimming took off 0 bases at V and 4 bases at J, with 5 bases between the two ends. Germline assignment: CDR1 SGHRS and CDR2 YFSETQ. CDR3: CASSLDGGNTIYF. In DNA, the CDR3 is TGCGCCAGCAGCTTGGACGGCGGAAACACCATATATTTT.

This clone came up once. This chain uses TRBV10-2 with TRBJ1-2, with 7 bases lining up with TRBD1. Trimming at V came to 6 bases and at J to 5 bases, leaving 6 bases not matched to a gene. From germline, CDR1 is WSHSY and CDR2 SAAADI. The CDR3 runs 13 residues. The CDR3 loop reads CASSDRARYGYTF. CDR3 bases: TGCGCCAGCAGCGACAGGGCGAGGTATGGCTACACCTTC.

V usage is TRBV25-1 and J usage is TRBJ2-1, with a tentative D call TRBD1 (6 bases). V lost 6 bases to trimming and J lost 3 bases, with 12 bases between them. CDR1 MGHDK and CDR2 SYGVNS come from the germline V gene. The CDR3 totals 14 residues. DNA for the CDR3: TGTGCCAGCAGGAAGGGGGACATCTACAATGAGCAGTTCTTC. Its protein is CASRKGDIYNEQFF.

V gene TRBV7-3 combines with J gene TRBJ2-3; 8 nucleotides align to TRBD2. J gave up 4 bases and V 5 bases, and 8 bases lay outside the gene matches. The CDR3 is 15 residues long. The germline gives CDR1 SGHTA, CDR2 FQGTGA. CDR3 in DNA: TGTGCCAGCAGCCAAAGCGGGAGCAAGGCAGATACGCAGTATTTT. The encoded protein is CASSQSGSKADTQYF.

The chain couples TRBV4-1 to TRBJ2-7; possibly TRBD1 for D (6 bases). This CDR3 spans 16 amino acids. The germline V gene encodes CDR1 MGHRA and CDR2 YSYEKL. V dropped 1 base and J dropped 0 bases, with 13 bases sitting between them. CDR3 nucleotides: TGCGCCAGCAGCCAAGCCGGGACATTAAGCTCCTACGAGCAGTACTTC. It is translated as CASSQAGTLSSYEQYF.

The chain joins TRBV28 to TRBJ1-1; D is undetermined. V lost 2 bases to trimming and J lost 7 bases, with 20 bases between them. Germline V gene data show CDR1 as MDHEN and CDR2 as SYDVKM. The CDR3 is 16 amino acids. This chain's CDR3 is CASSLRPKGRQFEAFF. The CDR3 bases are TGTGCCAGCAGTTTACGGCCCAAAGGGCGTCAATTTGAAGCTTTCTTT.

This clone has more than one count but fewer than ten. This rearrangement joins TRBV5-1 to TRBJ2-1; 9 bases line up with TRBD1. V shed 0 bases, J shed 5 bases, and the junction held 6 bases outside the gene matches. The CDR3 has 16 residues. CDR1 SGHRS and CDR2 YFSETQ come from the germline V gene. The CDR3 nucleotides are TGCGCCAGCAGCTTGGGGACAGGGGCAAGGAACAATGAGCAGTTCTTC. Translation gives CASSLGTGARNNEQFF. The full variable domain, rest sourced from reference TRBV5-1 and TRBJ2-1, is KAGVTQTPRYLIKTRGQQVTLSCSPISGHRSVSWYQQTPGQGLQFLFEYFSETQRNKGNFPGRFSGRQFSNSRSEMNVSTLELGDSALYLCASSLGTGARNNEQFFGPGTRLTVL.

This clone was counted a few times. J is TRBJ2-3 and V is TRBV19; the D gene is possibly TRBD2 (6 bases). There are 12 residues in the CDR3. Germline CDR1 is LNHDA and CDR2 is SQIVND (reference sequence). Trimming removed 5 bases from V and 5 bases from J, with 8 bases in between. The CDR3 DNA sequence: TGTGCCAGTAGTTCGGAGGGAGATACGCAGTATTTT. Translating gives CASSSEGDTQYF. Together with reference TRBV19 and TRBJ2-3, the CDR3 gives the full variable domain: DGGITQSPKYLFRKEGQNVTLSCEQNLNHDAMYWYRQDPGQGLRLIYYSQIVNDFQKGDIAEGYSVSREKKESFPLTVTSAQKNPTAFYLCASSSEGDTQYFGPGTRLTVL.

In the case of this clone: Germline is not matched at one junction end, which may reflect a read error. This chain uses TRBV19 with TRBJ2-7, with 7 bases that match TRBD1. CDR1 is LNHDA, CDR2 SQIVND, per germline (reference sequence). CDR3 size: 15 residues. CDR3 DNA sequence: TGTGCCAGTAGTTTAGACAGGGATATCTCCTACGAGCAGTACTTC. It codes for CASSLDRDISYEQYF. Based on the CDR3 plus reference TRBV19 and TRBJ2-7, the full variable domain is DGGITQSPKYLFRKEGQNVTLSCEQNLNHDAMYWYRQDPGQGLRLIYYSQIVNDFQKGDIAEGYSVSREKKESFPLTVTSAQKNPTAFYLCASSLDRDISYEQYFGPGTRLTVT.

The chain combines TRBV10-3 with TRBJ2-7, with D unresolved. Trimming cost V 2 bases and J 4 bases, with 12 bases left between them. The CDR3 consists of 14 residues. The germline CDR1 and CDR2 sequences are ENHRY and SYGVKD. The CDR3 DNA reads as TGTGCCATCAGTGAGGAGCTGGATAGGTACGAGCAGTACTTC. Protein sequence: CAISEELDRYEQYF.

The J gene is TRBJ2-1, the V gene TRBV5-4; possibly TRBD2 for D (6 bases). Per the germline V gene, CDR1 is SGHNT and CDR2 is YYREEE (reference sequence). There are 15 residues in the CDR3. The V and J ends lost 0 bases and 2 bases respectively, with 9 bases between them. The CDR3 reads CASSLDGGTYNEQFF. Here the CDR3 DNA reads TGTGCCAGCAGCTTGGATGGCGGGACCTACAATGAGCAGTTCTTC.

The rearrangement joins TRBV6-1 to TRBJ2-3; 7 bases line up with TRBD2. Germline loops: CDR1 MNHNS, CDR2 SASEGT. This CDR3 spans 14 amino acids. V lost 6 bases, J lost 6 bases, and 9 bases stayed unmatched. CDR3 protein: CASRLAGDVDTQYF. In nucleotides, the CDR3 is TGTGCCAGCAGATTGGCGGGAGACGTGGATACGCAGTATTTT.

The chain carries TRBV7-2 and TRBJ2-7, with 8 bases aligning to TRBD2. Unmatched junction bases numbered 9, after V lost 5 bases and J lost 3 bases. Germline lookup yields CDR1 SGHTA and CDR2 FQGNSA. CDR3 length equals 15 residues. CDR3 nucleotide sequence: TGTGCCAGCAGCCAAAGCGGGAGTGCCCGCTACGAGCAGTACTTC. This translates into CASSQSGSARYEQYF.

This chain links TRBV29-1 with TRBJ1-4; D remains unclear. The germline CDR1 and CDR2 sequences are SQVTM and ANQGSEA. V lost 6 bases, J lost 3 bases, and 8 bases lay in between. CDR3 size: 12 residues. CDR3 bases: TGCAGCGTCGAGGGCCCTAATGAAAAACTGTTTTTT. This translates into CSVEGPNEKLFF.

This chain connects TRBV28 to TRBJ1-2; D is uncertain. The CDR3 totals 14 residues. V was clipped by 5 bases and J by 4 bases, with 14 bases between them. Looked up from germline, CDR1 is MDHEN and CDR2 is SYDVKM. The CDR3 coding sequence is TGTGCCAGCAGTCCGCGAGGCACTCCCTATGGCTACACCTTC. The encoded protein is CASSPRGTPYGYTF.

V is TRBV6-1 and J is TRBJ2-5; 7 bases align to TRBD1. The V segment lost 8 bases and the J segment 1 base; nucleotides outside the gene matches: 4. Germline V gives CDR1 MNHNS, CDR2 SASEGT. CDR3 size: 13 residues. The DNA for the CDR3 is TGTGCCAGCTTCGACAGGGCCCAAGAGACCCAGTACTTC. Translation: CASFDRAQETQYF.

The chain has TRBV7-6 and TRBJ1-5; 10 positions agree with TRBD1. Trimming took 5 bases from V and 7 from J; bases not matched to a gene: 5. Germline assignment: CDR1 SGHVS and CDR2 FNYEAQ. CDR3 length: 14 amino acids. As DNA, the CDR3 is TGTGCCAGCAGCCAAGGGACAGGGGACCAGCCCCAGCATTTT. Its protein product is CASSQGTGDQPQHF.

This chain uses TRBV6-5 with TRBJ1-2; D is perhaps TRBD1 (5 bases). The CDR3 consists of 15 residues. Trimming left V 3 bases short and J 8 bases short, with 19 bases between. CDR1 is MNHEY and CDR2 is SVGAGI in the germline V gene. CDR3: CASSYLPAQGGGYTF. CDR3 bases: TGTGCCAGCAGTTATCTACCCGCGCAGGGCGGAGGCTACACCTTC.

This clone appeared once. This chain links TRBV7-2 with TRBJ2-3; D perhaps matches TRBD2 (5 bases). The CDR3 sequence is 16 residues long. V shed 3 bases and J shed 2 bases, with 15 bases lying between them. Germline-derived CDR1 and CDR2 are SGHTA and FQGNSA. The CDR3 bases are TGTGCCAGCAGCTTTCAACCTGGGAGTCTCACAGATACGCAGTATTTT. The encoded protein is CASSFQPGSLTDTQYF.

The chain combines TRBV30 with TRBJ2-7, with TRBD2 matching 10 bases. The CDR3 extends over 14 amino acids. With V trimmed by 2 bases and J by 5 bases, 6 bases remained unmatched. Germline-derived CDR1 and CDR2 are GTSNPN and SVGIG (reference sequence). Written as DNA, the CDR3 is TGTGCCTGGAGTAGGCTAGCGGGAGCGGACGAGCAGTACTTC. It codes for CAWSRLAGADEQYF.

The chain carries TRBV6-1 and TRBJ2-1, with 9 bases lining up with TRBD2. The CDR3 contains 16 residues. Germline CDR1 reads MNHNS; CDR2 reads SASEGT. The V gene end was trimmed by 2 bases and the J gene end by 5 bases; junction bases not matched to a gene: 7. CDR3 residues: CASSEWAGGTDNEQFF. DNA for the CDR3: TGTGCCAGCAGTGAATGGGCGGGAGGGACGGACAATGAGCAGTTCTTC.